The 31 T cell receptor beta chains presented below share a single source sample, sequenced in a study of T cells after yellow fever vaccination. TCRdb reprocessed the 5' RACE reads via MiXCR and lists one record per CDR3 protein. The top ten hold 15% to 20% of the sample, which has 300,000 or so distinct CDR3 sequences, roughly 8.4% seen once. Sequencing was performed on PBMCs, taken approximately 47 days after the first yellow fever vaccination. The receptors derive from a man between 18 and 29 years old who received the YFV17D yellow fever vaccine.

A few counts support this clonotype. The chain joins TRBV11-2 to TRBJ2-2, with D possibly matching TRBD1 (5 bases). This CDR3 is 16 amino acids long. Germline CDR1 and CDR2: SGHAT and FQNNGV. Trimming removed 5 bases at V and 5 bases at J, with 18 bases between. The CDR3 spells CASSPPPGMGTGELFF. CDR3 DNA sequence: TGTGCCAGCAGCCCGCCCCCAGGGATGGGTACCGGGGAGCTGTTTTTT.

This clonotype was found a few times. The chain has TRBV5-4 and TRBJ1-2; the D is unclear. The germline V and J ends were trimmed by 2 bases and 7 bases, with 12 bases remaining between them. In germline, CDR1 is SGHNT, CDR2 YYREEE (reference sequence). This CDR3 is 13 amino acids long. The CDR3 spells CASSFKGGSGYTF. For the CDR3, the DNA is TGTGCCAGCAGCTTTAAGGGAGGTAGTGGCTACACCTTC.

The rearrangement joins TRBV7-2 to TRBJ2-4; no firm D call. CDR3 length equals 13 residues. Trimming cost V 1 base and J 6 bases, with 7 bases left between them. Germline CDR1 SGHTA, CDR2 FQGNSA. CDR3 region: CASSLGSGNIQYF. CDR3 nucleotides: TGTGCCAGCAGCTTAGGATCTGGAAACATTCAGTACTTC.

In its sample, this clonotype was seen a few times. The chain couples TRBV5-4 to TRBJ2-7, with 10 bases lining up with TRBD1. Germline CDR1 SGHNT, CDR2 YYREEE (reference sequence). The CDR3 covers 15 residues. Trimming took 3 bases from V and 2 from J; bases not matched to a gene: 5. In DNA, the CDR3 is TGTGCCAGCAGCTCACCGGGACAGGGGACCTACGAGCAGTACTTC. It translates to CASSSPGQGTYEQYF.

The sample holds a few counts of this clonotype. V and J are TRBV5-1 and TRBJ1-3, with 7 bases lining up with TRBD1. After removal of 6 bases from V and 4 bases from J, the junction contained 10 bases not matched to a gene. Germline V lookup: CDR1 SGHRS, CDR2 YFSETQ. CDR3 length: 15 amino acids. This chain's CDR3 is CASKLSTGPGNTIYF. As DNA, the CDR3 is TGCGCCAGCAAGCTTTCGACAGGGCCCGGAAACACCATATATTTT.

The rearrangement joins TRBV5-1 to TRBJ1-2; D call uncertain. This CDR3 contains 12 residues. The V and J ends lost 4 bases and 7 bases respectively, with 11 bases between them. Germline V gene data show CDR1 as SGHRS and CDR2 as YFSETQ. The CDR3 DNA reads TGCGCCAGCAGCGGCGTCCCGGGTGGCTACACCTTC. It is translated as CASSGVPGGYTF.

V gene TRBV5-1 combines with J gene TRBJ2-5; 15 bases match TRBD2. The junction had 9 bases not matched to a gene; V was cut back by 4 bases and J by 5 bases. From germline, CDR1 is SGHRS and CDR2 YFSETQ. This CDR3 has 17 residues. CDR3 nucleotide sequence: TGCGCCAGCAGCGAGGGACTAGCGGGGGGTCGGGGCGAGACCCAGTACTTC. Translated: CASSEGLAGGRGETQYF.

In this sample, this clonotype turned up a few times. The chain uses TRBV5-1 and TRBJ1-1; unclear D gene. Looked up from germline, CDR1 is SGHRS and CDR2 is YFSETQ. V gave up 4 bases and J gave up 0 bases, with 13 bases separating them. This CDR3 is 15 amino acids long. CDR3 protein: CASSPSYSMNTEAFF. CDR3 nucleotides: TGCGCCAGCAGCCCCTCCTACAGCATGAACACTGAAGCTTTCTTT.

The CDR3 DNA reads as TGTGCCAGCAGCCCACACCAAGAGACCCAGTACTTC. This translates into CASSPHQETQYF. The rearrangement joins TRBV9 to TRBJ2-5; no definite D call. The ends were cut back, 4 bases at V and 0 bases at J, with 4 bases in the middle. Germline CDR1 is SGDLS and CDR2 is YYNGEE. The CDR3 is 12 amino acids.

This chain joins TRBV28 and TRBJ2-7; D is tentatively TRBD1 or TRBD2 (6 bases each). Germline assignment: CDR1 MDHEN and CDR2 SYDVKM. With 4 bases removed from V and 5 bases from J, the gap between germline ends came to 15 bases. This CDR3 region has 14 residues. DNA for the CDR3: TGTGCCAGCAGTTCCTTCCGGGGGCTTAACGAGCAGTACGTC. As protein: CASSSFRGLNEQYV.

The chain combines TRBV7-2 with TRBJ2-7, with 7 nucleotides matching TRBD2. CDR1 is SGHTA, CDR2 FQGNSA, per germline. The CDR3 length is 14 residues. The V and J ends lost 4 bases and 0 bases, in that order; junction bases with no gene match: 3. The CDR3 protein is CASSSREGSYEQYF. The CDR3 DNA sequence: TGTGCCAGCAGCTCAAGGGAGGGCTCCTACGAGCAGTACTTC.

The rearrangement links TRBV4-3 to TRBJ1-2; perhaps TRBD1 as D (5 bases). Trimming shortened V by 3 bases and J by 3 bases, and 14 bases separated the two germline ends. The CDR3 spans 15 residues. Germline V CDR1 and CDR2: LGHNA, YSLEER. Written as DNA, the CDR3 is TGCGCCAGCAGCCATACCTCCGGGGCCCACTATGGCTACACCTTC. Translated, it gives CASSHTSGAHYGYTF.

This clonotype was seen a few times. This sequence joins TRBV5-5 and TRBJ2-1; possible D gene TRBD1, 6 bases. The germline gives CDR1 SGHKS, CDR2 YYEKEE (reference sequence). The CDR3 is 17 residues long. The V and J ends lost 0 bases and 4 bases respectively, with 17 bases between them. CDR3 loop: CASSLVFRGGRYNEQFF. The CDR3, as DNA: TGTGCCAGCAGCTTGGTCTTTAGAGGGGGACGGTACAATGAGCAGTTCTTC.

V gene TRBV5-4 combines with J gene TRBJ2-5; the match to TRBD1 covers 7 bases. CDR1 is SGHNT, CDR2 YYREEE, per germline (reference sequence). CDR3 length equals 15 residues. The ends lost 0 bases at V and 5 bases at J; junction bases unmatched: 7. CDR3 coding DNA: TGTGCCAGCAGCTTGGCCATAGGGGGCGCGGAGACCCAGTACTTC. Amino acid sequence: CASSLAIGGAETQYF.

Only a few counts were recorded for this clonotype. V usage is TRBV29-1 and J usage is TRBJ1-1; possible D gene TRBD1, 6 bases. CDR3 length equals 16 residues. Between the trimmed V and J ends, which lost 0 bases and 5 bases, there was a span of 19 bases. Per the germline V gene, CDR1 is SQVTM and CDR2 is ANQGSEA. The CDR3 protein is CSVEDHGRGRGTEAFF. The CDR3 DNA sequence: TGCAGCGTTGAAGATCATGGCAGGGGAAGGGGGACTGAAGCTTTCTTT.

This clonotype has more than one count but fewer than ten. The gene calls are TRBV4-2 and TRBJ1-1; TRBD1 is a possible D gene (6 bases). CDR3 length: 16 amino acids. Germline CDR1 and CDR2: LGHNA and YNFKEQ. V was cut by 0 bases and J by 1 base, with 12 bases left in between. CDR3 loop: CASSQDRGGTNTEAFF. The CDR3 DNA reads as TGTGCCAGCAGCCAAGATCGAGGGGGAACGAACACTGAAGCTTTCTTT.

Only a few counts were recorded for this clonotype. The chain employs TRBV20-1 and TRBJ1-1, with 12 bases aligning to TRBD1. With 2 bases clipped from V and 7 bases from J, the junction kept 8 bases outside the gene matches. The CDR3 has 15 amino acids. Germline V gene data show CDR1 as DFQATT and CDR2 as SNEGSKA (reference sequence). Written as DNA, the CDR3 is TGCAGTGCTAGACCCGGGACAGGGGGCGCGAATGAAGCTTTCTTT. Translated: CSARPGTGGANEAFF.

The V gene is TRBV28, the J gene TRBJ1-6; unclear D gene. V lost 7 bases, J lost 7 bases, and 17 bases lay in between. Germline V gene sequence: CDR1 MDHEN, CDR2 SYDVKM. This CDR3 contains 15 residues. CDR3 sequence reads: CASNEASIGNSPLHF. CDR3 DNA: TGTGCCAGCAATGAGGCCAGCATCGGGAATTCACCCCTCCACTTT.

The CDR3 region is CASSWDSNGNTIYF. CDR3 DNA sequence: TGTGCCAGCAGCTGGGACAGTAACGGAAACACCATATATTTT. The chain joins TRBV7-6 to TRBJ1-3; 7 bases align to TRBD1. CDR3 length equals 14 residues. V was clipped by 4 bases and J by 4 bases; unmatched bases: 4. Looked up from germline, CDR1 is SGHVS and CDR2 is FNYEAQ.

The chain combines TRBV5-1 with TRBJ2-7, with D perhaps TRBD1 (6 bases). This CDR3 has 13 residues. From germline, CDR1 is SGHRS and CDR2 YFSETQ. V was cut by 3 bases and J by 7 bases, with 14 bases left in between. The CDR3 DNA reads TGCGCCAGCAGCTCCAGGGGCTGGCGGGAGCAGTACGTC. It codes for CASSSRGWREQYV.

The V and J genes are TRBV10-3 and TRBJ1-1, with D unclear. Looked up from germline, CDR1 is ENHRY and CDR2 is SYGVKD. The V end was cut by 6 bases, the J end by 1 base, with 9 bases between. This CDR3 region has 13 residues. The CDR3: CAISFQENTEAFF. Written as DNA, the CDR3 is TGTGCCATCAGCTTTCAAGAGAACACTGAAGCTTTCTTT.

The V call is TRBV7-3, the J call TRBJ2-2; D is ambiguous. V was pared by 5 bases and J by 1 base, with 14 bases between. Looked up from germline, CDR1 is SGHTA and CDR2 is FQGTGA. This CDR3 has 16 residues. The CDR3 sequence is CASSDTPLQNTGELFF. CDR3 in DNA: TGTGCCAGCAGCGATACCCCCCTACAGAACACCGGGGAGCTGTTTTTT.

V usage is TRBV4-2 and J usage is TRBJ2-4; D possibly corresponds to TRBD2 (5 bases). The CDR3 is made up of 17 amino acids. Trimming removed 0 bases from V and 2 bases from J, with 14 bases in between. In germline, CDR1 is LGHNA, CDR2 YNFKEQ. CDR3 bases: TGTGCCAGCAGCCAAGAGACTACTAGTTCCCCCAAAAACATTCAGTACTTC. Translating gives CASSQETTSSPKNIQYF.

This clonotype has just a few counts. The V gene is TRBV12-3 or TRBV12-4, the J gene TRBJ1-4; D is possibly TRBD1 (6 bases). Trimming stripped 6 bases from V and 4 bases from J, with 18 bases between. This CDR3 region has 16 residues. The CDR3 sequence is CASSWVSGAGNEKLFF. CDR3 DNA sequence: TGTGCCAGCAGCTGGGTGTCGGGGGCCGGTAATGAAAAACTGTTTTTT.

This clonotype was counted between two and nine times. The V and J genes are TRBV3-1 and TRBJ2-5; 7 bases line up with TRBD2. CDR1 is LGHDT and CDR2 is YNNKEL in the germline V gene (reference sequence). J was trimmed by 4 bases and V by 1 base; bases with no gene match: 12. The CDR3 runs 17 residues. The CDR3 nucleotides are TGTGCCAGCAGCCAAGTCGCCCGGGGGGTACTCGGAGAGACCCAGTACTTC. It codes for CASSQVARGVLGETQYF.

The rearrangement links TRBV12-3 or TRBV12-4 to TRBJ2-3; a possible D gene is TRBD2 (5 bases). V dropped 7 bases and J dropped 6 bases, with 14 bases sitting between them. CDR3 size: 13 residues. For the CDR3, the DNA is TGTGCCAGCACCCCGCCCTTAGCGGATACGCAGTATTTT. Residues: CASTPPLADTQYF.

This clonotype was found a few times. As DNA, the CDR3 is TGCGCCAGCAGCTTGGGGACACAGGGGAATGGCTACACCTTC. It yields the protein CASSLGTQGNGYTF. This chain links TRBV5-1 with TRBJ1-2; 7 bases line up with TRBD1. Germline lookup yields CDR1 SGHRS and CDR2 YFSETQ. V dropped 0 bases and J dropped 6; count of bases not matched to a gene: 5. The CDR3 spans 14 residues.

This clonotype was recorded a few times. This chain uses TRBV5-1 with TRBJ2-1; TRBD2 matches at 11 bases. This CDR3 spans 15 amino acids. The germline V gene has CDR1 SGHRS and CDR2 YFSETQ. V lost 0 bases to trimming and J lost 10 bases; unmatched junction nucleotides: 6. Here the CDR3 reads CASSLDLAGGLEQFF. The CDR3 nucleotides are TGCGCCAGCAGCTTGGACCTAGCGGGGGGCCTGGAGCAGTTCTTC.

This chain uses TRBV27 with TRBJ1-2; 12 positions match TRBD1. The CDR3 has 16 amino acids. Germline trimming cut 5 bases from V and 1 base from J; bases unmatched to any gene: 5. Germline V lookup: CDR1 MNHEY, CDR2 SMNVEV (reference sequence). CDR3 amino acids: CASSTGTGGLNYGYTF. CDR3 DNA sequence: TGTGCCAGCAGTACCGGGACAGGGGGCCTTAACTATGGCTACACCTTC.

The table lists this clonotype with many counts. This sequence joins TRBV12-3 or TRBV12-4 and TRBJ2-2; 11 bases fit TRBD1. The CDR3 is 17 amino acids. V gave up 5 bases and J gave up 4 bases; unmatched junction bases: 9. The CDR3 region is CASSRSDRGLFTGELFF. CDR3 nucleotide sequence: TGTGCCAGCAGTCGCTCGGACAGGGGGCTATTCACCGGGGAGCTGTTTTTT.

This clonotype showed up just a few times. The J gene is TRBJ2-3, the V gene TRBV25-1, with 8 nucleotides matching TRBD1. Trimming removed 10 bases from V and 4 bases from J; junction bases left unmatched: 4. Germline-derived CDR1 and CDR2 are MGHDK and SYGVNS. The CDR3 spans 12 residues. CDR3 DNA sequence: TGTGCCACAGGGGGCATCGCAGATACGCAGTATTTT. As protein: CATGGIADTQYF.